This T cell receptor (beta chain) derives from a study (dated by TCRdb to about 2013). Points on this clonotype: The specificity of this receptor is unknown. No base quality information exists; no much larger clone differs at one position.

TCRdb records Illumina Genome Analyzer IIx as the sequencer. TCRdb trimmed the raw reads at Q25, called clones with MiXCR and kept productive beta chains. Merged by CDR3 protein, the rows form single entries marked with the most common genes and DNA. The sample table contains about 15,000 distinct CDR3 sequences; only one count was recorded for around 30% of them. Around 16% of the sample belongs to the ten largest clones. Reading the germline V gene (reference sequence) gives CDR1 SGHAT and CDR2 FQDESV. The CDR3 starts with the cysteine, ends with the phenylalanine, and has 18 residues. The entry retains the CDR3 DNA only, 54 bases that are in frame from base 1. V is pruned by 4 bases and J by 0 bases, leaving 13 bases of the junction without a gene match.

The TCR comes from a human donor. Recombination joined TRBV11-1 with TRBJ2-3; 7 nucleotides in the junction match TRBD2. The source material was blood. Here the CDR3 is given as CASSYHQMSGTSTDTQYF. The sequenced DNA is TGTGCCAGCAGCTACCACCAAATGAGCGGGACTAGCACAGATACGCAGTATTTT.